A selection of T cell receptor beta chains follows, all from one sample in a study of cytomegalovirus exposure and HLA in healthy donors. Assay used: immunoSEQ multiplex PCR; TCRdb lists only in-frame clones, some missing. The sample shows 100,000 to 150,000 clones, roughly 17% of them seen only once. Sequencing was done on a sample of PBMCs. These receptors all stem from a female donor in good health and CMV-seropositive. CDR3s include the opening cysteine and the closing phenylalanine or tryptophan. The order of the fields is D gene, clone size, V gene, J gene, CDR3 protein, CDR3 DNA. A D gene is named only where the DNA matches it firmly. The listing skips clone size in some rows; elsewhere it reads once, few, many or a size class.

-	-	TRBV12-5	TRBJ2-3	CASGPGTTSTDTQYF	TGTGCTAGTGGTCCCGGGACAACTAGCACAGATACGCAGTATTTT
TRBD1	-	TRBV9	TRBJ1-2	CASSRTGGRSEGYTF	TGTGCCAGCAGCCGTACAGGGGGTCGATCAGAAGGCTACACCTTC
-	-	TRBV19	TRBJ2-7	CASSRGRTTSYEQYF	TGTGCCAGTAGTAGGGGAAGGACTACATCCTACGAGCAGTACTTC
-	few	TRBV28	TRBJ1-2	CTSSITGYGYTF	TGTACCAGCAGTATTACAGGCTATGGCTACACCTTC
-	-	TRBV7-2	TRBJ1-1	CASSLGGGFRHNTEAFF	TGTGCCAGCAGCTTAGGGGGGGGGTTCAGGCATAACACTGAAGCTTTCTTT
TRBD1	few	TRBV5-8	TRBJ1-4	CASQGTATNEKLFF	TGTGCCAGCCAGGGGACAGCAACTAATGAAAAACTGTTTTTT
TRBD1	few	TRBV19	TRBJ2-7	CASSPWNPGGTYEQYF	TGTGCCAGTAGCCCCTGGAACCCAGGGGGTACCTACGAGCAGTACTTC
TRBD2	-	TRBV4-2	TRBJ2-3	CASSQKALASGGDTQYF	TGTGCCAGCAGCCAAAAGGCGTTGGCTAGCGGGGGCGATACGCAGTATTTT
TRBD1	few	TRBV7-3	TRBJ2-3	CASSLGTGGPLVNTQYF	TGTGCCAGCAGCTTGGGGACAGGGGGCCCTTTAGTTAATACGCAGTATTTT
TRBD1	-	TRBV4-3	TRBJ1-6	CASSQEDRGNSPLHF	TGCGCCAGCAGCCAAGAGGACAGGGGAAATTCACCCCTCCACTTT
-	few	TRBV29-1	TRBJ1-2	CSVLGVRRPIYNYGYTF	TGCAGCGTTTTAGGAGTTCGGCGTCCCATCTACAACTATGGCTACACCTTC
-	-	TRBV9	TRBJ2-2	CASSVGNSRGELFF	TGTGCCAGCAGCGTAGGTAACAGTCGCGGGGAGCTGTTTTTT
-	-	TRBV28	TRBJ1-1	CASSFLQGARGTEAFF	TGTGCCAGCAGTTTCCTACAGGGAGCTCGGGGCACTGAAGCTTTCTTT
-	-	TRBV7-9	TRBJ1-5	CASSLGGIYQPQHF	TGTGCCAGCAGCTTGGGAGGGATCTATCAGCCCCAGCATTTT
TRBD1	-	TRBV5-1	TRBJ2-5	CASRGQGAPRETQYF	TGCGCCAGCAGGGGACAGGGGGCCCCTCGGGAGACCCAGTACTTC
-	few	TRBV9	TRBJ2-6	CASSGVSSGANVLTF	TGTGCCAGCAGCGGAGTTAGTTCTGGGGCCAACGTCCTGACTTTC
TRBD1	few	TRBV7-2	TRBJ1-2	CASSLWGQGADGYTF	TGTGCCAGCAGCTTATGGGGCCAGGGGGCGGATGGCTACACCTTC
-	few	TRBV6-6	TRBJ2-5	CASSPRGETQYF	TGTGCCAGCAGTCCCCGAGGAGAGACCCAGTACTTC
-	-	TRBV9	TRBJ1-2	CASSVQSVGDGYTF	TGTGCCAGCAGCGTTCAGTCCGTCGGAGATGGCTACACCTTC
-	few	TRBV5-5	TRBJ1-2	CASSFSHSYGYTF	TGTGCCAGCAGCTTCTCCCACAGTTATGGCTACACCTTC
-	few	TRBV30	TRBJ1-3	CAWALDRGPGNTIYF	TGTGCCTGGGCCCTGGACAGAGGGCCTGGAAACACCATATATTTT
-	few	TRBV7-9	TRBJ1-1	CASRFQKNTEAFF	TGTGCCAGCAGATTTCAGAAGAACACTGAAGCTTTCTTT
-	-	TRBV5-4	TRBJ2-7	CASSLDLNSYEQYF	TGTGCCAGCAGCTTGGACTTAAACTCCTACGAGCAGTACTTC
TRBD2	-	TRBV9	TRBJ2-1	CASSLGTSGSYNEQFF	TGTGCCAGCAGCCTGGGGACTAGCGGCTCCTACAATGAGCAGTTCTTC
-	-	TRBV6-5	TRBJ1-1	CASSYSSGYSYEAFF	TGTGCCAGCAGTTACTCATCAGGGTATTCATATGAAGCTTTCTTT
-	-	TRBV6-5	TRBJ2-5	CASSYSSTVQETQYF	TGTGCCAGCAGTTACTCCTCTACAGTTCAAGAGACCCAGTACTTC
TRBD2	few	TRBV7-2	TRBJ2-5	CASSLYTSGEETQYF	TGTGCCAGCAGCTTATATACTAGCGGTGAAGAGACCCAGTACTTC
TRBD2	-	TRBV5-1	TRBJ2-5	CASSRTRQETQYF	TGCGCCAGCAGTCGGACTAGACAAGAGACCCAGTACTTC
-	-	TRBV9	TRBJ2-3	CASSETLLRGIRDTQYF	TGTGCCAGCAGCGAAACCCTTTTGAGGGGGATAAGAGATACGCAGTATTTT
TRBD1	few	TRBV19	TRBJ2-5	CASSKGAYRAVQETQYF	TGTGCCAGTAGCAAGGGGGCATATCGAGCGGTACAAGAGACCCAGTACTTC
TRBD2	few	TRBV4-3	TRBJ2-4	CASSRGVAGAKNIQYF	TGCGCCAGCAGCCGAGGCGTAGCGGGGGCCAAAAACATTCAGTACTTC
TRBD2	-	TRBV27	TRBJ2-5	CASSYSGAKETQYF	TGTGCCAGCAGTTATAGCGGGGCTAAAGAGACCCAGTACTTC
-	-	TRBV5-4	TRBJ1-2	CASSLNAGAEGYTF	TGTGCCAGCAGCTTGAATGCGGGGGCGGAAGGCTACACCTTC
TRBD1	few	TRBV4-2	TRBJ2-5	CASSPPGQGETQYF	TGTGCCAGCAGCCCCCCGGGACAGGGGGAGACCCAGTACTTC
-	few	TRBV7-2	TRBJ2-5	CASSLDYQETQYF	TGTGCCAGCAGCTTAGACTATCAAGAGACCCAGTACTTC